Listed below are T cell receptor beta chains from one sample, sequenced in a study of control samples from healthy donors and cancer patients. Assay: immunoSEQ multiplex PCR; the TCRdb copy retains only in-frame clones and omits some. The repertoire includes 90,000 to 120,000 clones, approximately 80% of them detected once, and approximately 7% sits in the top ten. The sample comprised blood. The receptor source for this set is a man aged 18 to 29 in good health. CDR3s include the opening cysteine and the closing phenylalanine or tryptophan. Clone size is not always given. Where it is, it says once, few, many or a class for expanded clones.

clone_size v_call cdr3_aa
. TRBV6-1 CASSEGYRTNEKLFF
once TRBV7-6 CASSLPGQGNEGDQPQHF
. TRBV30 CAWSVQGTGGAKLFF
. TRBV5-8 CASSSGTGGSNQPQHF
once TRBV5-5 CASSWGDFPSSYEQYF
. TRBV19 CASSIDRDSGSGNTIYF
. TRBV28 CASSSAGTGGEETQYF
. TRBV19 CASSTGTGNDNEQFF
. TRBV1 CTSSQGRPGRNIQYF
. TRBV7-3 CASSTGTVNQPQHF
. TRBV6-5 CASRGLDRFQETQYF
. TRBV5-1 CASSLGGASQETQYF
. TRBV29-1 CSVPTRGAYNEQFF
. TRBV30 CAWSLTGGIYGYTF
. TRBV7-2 CASSLGFYTEAFF
. TRBV14 CASSQLDGRYEQYF
. TRBV19 CASTSGQQTQPQHF
once TRBV2 CASSPRGVGAYNEQFF
. TRBV7-2 CASSRRLAGDGYNEQFF
. TRBV29-1 CSVDGGSNEQFF
. TRBV5-1 CASSFSGDNTGELFF
. TRBV14 CASSQARAGPNSPLHF
. TRBV6-1 CASSEGLRISVGNTIYF
. TRBV5-5 CASSFIQNTEAFF
. TRBV7-2 CASSLTGGDTQYF
. TRBV18 CASSPGGAKNTEAFF
. TRBV3-1/TRBV3-2 CASSRQLSPVETQYF
. TRBV11-1 CASSPVTGKSTEAFF
. TRBV29-1 CSVALLYTGELFF
. TRBV7-8 CASSLGRANTEAFF
. TRBV2 CASSEGTETHGYTF
. TRBV27 CASSLSIGTNQPQHF
. TRBV6-5 CASSYSGDTDTQYF
few TRBV19 CASSISLAGPQETQYF
. TRBV13 CASSSEDNEQFF
. TRBV29-1 CSVATGQRNSPLHF
. TRBV7-6 CATTIIMDRGTEAFF
few TRBV27 CASSLAGTTYEQYF
. TRBV27 CASSPGQGGRRANVLTF
. TRBV20-1 CSARIRDEQFF
. TRBV19 CASLGDRSGNTIYF
once TRBV2 CASRDIVYEQYF
. TRBV5-5 CASTPPPGGSGNTIYF
. TRBV5-4 CASSSLAGGAYNEQFF
. TRBV10-3 CAISTGGGTEAFF